The clone carrying this T cell receptor beta chain was found once. Its antigen is unidentified. With 60 Vbeta and 13 Jbeta primers, the PCR was carried out. Clones were read by immunoSEQ multiplex PCR, and TCRdb kept only the in-frame ones, dropping some. This table has more than 150,000 clones, over 65% appearing once. V lost 6 bases, J lost 2 bases, and 8 bases lay in between. The V gene's germline CDR1 is KGHSH and CDR2 LQKENI. CDR3 size: 12 residues. This entry belongs to a study of cytomegalovirus exposure and HLA in healthy donors. Study results and caveats: A missense variant in DCLRE1C was later tied to TCR beta V- and J-gene trimming. In a later analysis, specific HLA alleles were associated with 15,000 to 20,000 TCR beta sequences at a 0.05 false discovery rate. A prior analysis recorded that most TCR beta V segments were productive about 90% or about 30% of the time.

Participants comprised healthy donors of bone marrow. The V gene is TRBV18, the J gene TRBJ2-7; D unclear. Sequenced material: PBMCs. The TCR originated in a woman aged 45-65 years in good health and CMV-seropositive. The CDR3 spells CASSSTAYEQYF. CDR3 coding DNA: TGTGCCAGCTCGTCTACGGCCTACGAGCAGTACTTC.